Presented here are 22 T cell receptor beta chains from one specimen sequenced in a study of blood T cell repertoires in COVID-19. Assay: immunoSEQ multiplex PCR; the TCRdb copy retains only in-frame clones and omits some. The sample lists 250,000 to 350,000 clones; roughly 87% were seen once. What was sequenced was PBMCs or T cells enriched from blood (not recorded which). The receptor source for this set is a woman between 25 and 40 years old who had recovered from COVID-19.

The V gene is TRBV6-1, the J gene TRBJ1-1; possible D gene TRBD1, 6 bases. V was pared by 7 bases and J by 3 bases, with 12 bases between. The CDR3 runs 13 residues. Germline-derived CDR1 and CDR2 are MNHNS and SASEGT. CDR3 sequence: CASTQGMDTEAFF. CDR3 sequence (DNA): TGTGCCAGCACCCAGGGGATGGACACTGAAGCTTTCTTT.

The table lists this clone with a few counts. The rearrangement uses TRBV5-1 and TRBJ1-6; D is unclear. This CDR3 region has 18 residues. The germline gives CDR1 SGHRS, CDR2 YFSETQ. V lost 0 bases, J lost 2 bases, and 15 bases lay in between. CDR3 protein: CASSLGSASGAYNSPLHF. The CDR3 nucleotides are TGCGCCAGCAGCTTGGGGTCGGCGAGCGGCGCCTATAATTCACCCCTCCACTTT.

The chain has TRBV6-2 or TRBV6-3 and TRBJ1-5, with D hard to call. CDR3 length: 13 amino acids. The germline V gene has CDR1 MNHEY and CDR2 SVGEGT. The germline V and J ends were trimmed by 4 bases and 8 bases, with 12 bases remaining between them. In nucleotides, the CDR3 is TGTGCCAGCAGTTTCGCGGGCCTCGAGCCCCAGCATTTT. This sequence encodes CASSFAGLEPQHF.

J is TRBJ2-1 and V is TRBV30; 9 nucleotides align to TRBD2. V lost 0 bases to trimming and J lost 7 bases; unmatched junction nucleotides: 10. The germline V gene encodes CDR1 GTSNPN and CDR2 SVGIG (reference sequence). The CDR3 length is 16 residues. CDR3 protein: CAWSVLRPSGKNEQFF. CDR3 nucleotides: TGTGCCTGGAGTGTACTAAGACCTAGCGGGAAGAATGAGCAGTTCTTC.

This chain uses TRBV19 with TRBJ2-7, with D hard to call. Germline CDR1 LNHDA, CDR2 SQIVND (reference sequence). The CDR3 has 13 residues. The V gene lost 5 bases and the J gene lost 0 bases, with 8 bases spanning the gap. The chain's CDR3 is CASSVSRSYEQYF. CDR3 coding DNA: TGTGCCAGTAGTGTCAGTCGCTCCTACGAGCAGTACTTC. Based on the CDR3 plus reference TRBV19 and TRBJ2-7, the full variable domain is DGGITQSPKYLFRKEGQNVTLSCEQNLNHDAMYWYRQDPGQGLRLIYYSQIVNDFQKGDIAEGYSVSREKKESFPLTVTSAQKNPTAFYLCASSVSRSYEQYFGPGTRLTVT.

The chain links TRBV9 to TRBJ2-1, with TRBD2 identical over 8 bases. The germline gives CDR1 SGDLS, CDR2 YYNGEE. The J segment lost 6 bases and the V segment lost 6 bases, leaving 8 bases of the junction unmatched. CDR3 size: 14 residues. For the CDR3, the DNA is TGTGCCAGCACGGAGGCGGGGGGTTCCAATGAGCAGTTCTTC. This encodes CASTEAGGSNEQFF.

CDR3 in amino acids: CASGTGGVYQPQHF. The CDR3 DNA sequence: TGTGCCAGCGGTACAGGGGGGGTTTATCAGCCCCAGCATTTT. The chain joins TRBV2 to TRBJ1-5, with 8 bases fitting TRBD1. CDR3 size: 14 residues. The ends lost 8 bases at V and 5 bases at J; junction bases unmatched: 8. In germline, CDR1 is SNHLY, CDR2 FYNNEI.

The chain carries TRBV5-3 and TRBJ1-2; no reliable D call. TRBV5-3 is an ORF, with its function uncertain. The CDR3 contains 11 residues. Deletions cut 5 bases from V and 6 bases from J, with 8 bases between. The CDR3 DNA follows: TGTGCCAGAAGGAGGTTGAATGGCTACACCTTC. This gives the protein CARRRLNGYTF.

This chain joins TRBV29-1 and TRBJ1-1; TRBD1 might be the D (5 bases). The CDR3 spans 13 residues. Trimming took 5 bases from V and 0 from J, leaving 10 bases between them. CDR1 and CDR2 from the germline V gene are SQVTM and ANQGSEA. The CDR3 is CSVSRGMNTEAFF. The CDR3 nucleotides are TGCAGCGTTAGTAGGGGCATGAACACTGAAGCTTTCTTT.

The chain recombines TRBV7-9 with TRBJ2-3, with TRBD1 matching over 8 bases. The CDR3 length is 14 residues. Germline V lookup: CDR1 SEHNR, CDR2 FQNEAQ (reference sequence). Trimming took 6 bases from V and 2 from J; bases not matched to a gene: 4. The CDR3 DNA is TGTGCCAGCAGTAGGGGACAGGACACAGATACGCAGTATTTT. Its protein product is CASSRGQDTDTQYF.

The chain joins TRBV19 to TRBJ1-5, with D possibly being TRBD1 (6 bases). Germline CDR1 LNHDA, CDR2 SQIVND (reference sequence). V gave up 2 bases and J gave up 3 bases, with 14 bases separating them. The CDR3 totals 16 residues. The CDR3 is CASSIWGQLTNQPQHF. In nucleotides, the CDR3 is TGTGCCAGTAGTATATGGGGACAACTAACCAATCAGCCCCAGCATTTT.

This chain joins TRBV29-1 and TRBJ2-3; D is unresolved. Looked up from germline, CDR1 is SQVTM and CDR2 is ANQGSEA. The CDR3 loop spans 14 amino acids. V lost 0 bases and J 6 bases, leaving 13 bases between the germline ends. The CDR3 nucleotides are TGCAGCGTTGAAGATTCGGGTTACTCGGATACGCAGTATTTT. It yields the protein CSVEDSGYSDTQYF.

This clone was seen a few times. The chain is built from TRBV11-2 and TRBJ1-2; maybe TRBD1 (6 bases). Germline V gene data show CDR1 as SGHAT and CDR2 as FQNNGV. The ends were cut back, 2 bases at V and 4 bases at J, with 11 bases in the middle. The CDR3 is made up of 14 amino acids. CDR3 sequence: CASSLSARGYGYTF. The DNA of the CDR3 is TGTGCCAGCAGCTTATCCGCCAGGGGCTATGGCTACACCTTC.

The V gene is TRBV7-9, the J gene TRBJ2-1; no clear D gene. Germline V lookup: CDR1 SEHNR, CDR2 FQNEAQ (reference sequence). The V end was cut by 5 bases, the J end by 11 bases, with 10 bases between. The CDR3 extends over 11 amino acids. Here the CDR3 DNA reads TGTGCCAGCAGCCTGGAGTTTCAGCAGTTCTTC. Translation: CASSLEFQQFF.

The V call is TRBV11-2, the J call TRBJ2-1; perhaps TRBD1 as D (6 bases). Trimming took off 5 bases at V and 4 bases at J, with 9 bases between the two ends. The CDR3 loop spans 13 amino acids. Germline V lookup: CDR1 SGHAT, CDR2 FQNNGV. The CDR3 DNA sequence: TGTGCCAGCAGCCTGACAGGATACAATGAGCAGTTCTTC. Translation gives CASSLTGYNEQFF.

This chain links TRBV7-9 with TRBJ1-1, with TRBD1 as a possible D gene (6 bases). The CDR3 runs 14 residues. Germline assignment: CDR1 SEHNR and CDR2 FQNEAQ (reference sequence). Trimming stripped 5 bases from V and 5 bases from J, with 15 bases between. CDR3 region: CASSPGGTKTEAFF. The DNA of the CDR3 is TGTGCCAGCAGCCCCGGGGGGACAAAAACTGAAGCTTTCTTT.

This chain uses TRBV28 with TRBJ2-1; 9 nucleotides align to TRBD2. Per germline, CDR1 MDHEN and CDR2 SYDVKM. V was pared by 6 bases and J by 10 bases, with 13 bases of the junction left unmatched. The CDR3 consists of 15 residues. The CDR3 DNA follows: TGTGCCAGCAGCCTACGGCTAGCGGGGCTGACCGAGCAGTTCTTC. As protein: CASSLRLAGLTEQFF.

J is TRBJ2-5 and V is TRBV10-3; 7 bases line up with TRBD2. Trimming removed 10 bases from V and 0 bases from J; junction bases left unmatched: 8. CDR1 ENHRY and CDR2 SYGVKD come from the germline V gene. There are 14 residues in the CDR3. The CDR3 DNA follows: TGTGCCAGTCACACCGGGAGGAACCAAGAGACCCAGTACTTC. Protein: CASHTGRNQETQYF.

The count of this clone is one. The rearrangement joins TRBV7-9 to TRBJ2-5; 7 bases are shared with TRBD1. Germline assignment: CDR1 SEHNR and CDR2 FQNEAQ (reference sequence). The ends lost 3 bases at V and 5 bases at J; junction bases unmatched: 9. The CDR3 covers 15 residues. CDR3 sequence reads: CASSFGTASRETQYF. Here the CDR3 DNA reads TGTGCCAGCAGCTTCGGGACAGCCTCGAGGGAGACCCAGTACTTC.

The chain employs TRBV27 and TRBJ1-4; D perhaps matches TRBD1 (6 bases). The length of the CDR3 is 13 residues. With 8 bases removed from V and 4 bases from J, the gap between germline ends came to 11 bases. Germline lookup yields CDR1 MNHEY and CDR2 SMNVEV (reference sequence). In DNA form, the CDR3 reads TGTGCCAGCCAAGGACAGTATAATGAAAAACTGTTTTTT. Translating gives CASQGQYNEKLFF.

This clone occurred once. This sample includes further DNA sequences coding for the same CDR3. The chain recombines TRBV7-3 with TRBJ2-3, with D uncertain. The CDR3 is 13 residues long. Trimming shortened V by 4 bases and J by 0 bases, and 5 bases separated the two germline ends. The V gene's germline CDR1 is SGHTA and CDR2 FQGTGA. The CDR3, as DNA: TGTGCCAGCAGCTCCTCTAGCACAGATACGCAGTATTTT. Residues: CASSSSSTDTQYF. Full variable domain (rest looked up from reference TRBV7-3 and TRBJ2-3): GAGVSQTPSNKVTEKGKYVELRCDPISGHTALYWYRQSLGQGPEFLIYFQGTGAADDSGLPNDRFFAVRPEGSVSTLKIQRTERGDSAVYLCASSSSSTDTQYFGPGTRLTVL.

The J gene is TRBJ2-1, the V gene TRBV4-2; 8 nucleotides line up with TRBD2. In germline, CDR1 is LGHNA, CDR2 YNFKEQ. The CDR3 runs 16 residues. The V segment lost 4 bases and the J segment 6 bases; nucleotides outside the gene matches: 11. The CDR3, as DNA: TGTGCCAGCAGCCCCACGGATGAGCGGGAGTTCAATGAGCAGTTCTTC. Translation: CASSPTDEREFNEQFF.